The 5 T cell receptor beta chains in this list originate from one sample, sequenced in a study of cytomegalovirus exposure and HLA in healthy donors. 13 Jbeta primers and 60 Vbeta primers were used for the PCR. TCRdb's table, derived via immunoSEQ multiplex PCR, lists solely in-frame clones and lacks some. This sample has around 50,000 clones, with about 80% found just once. Sequenced sample: PBMCs. All receptors come from a man aged 25-45 years in good health and CMV-seronegative.

The chain links TRBV7-3 to TRBJ2-2; 8 nucleotides align to TRBD2. The CDR3 is 15 amino acids. Looked up from germline, CDR1 is SGHTA and CDR2 is FQGTGA. V dropped 2 bases and J dropped 9; count of bases not matched to a gene: 8. The CDR3 nucleotides are TGTGCCAGCAGCTTAGCTAGCGGGTTCAGCAGGGAGCTGTTTTTT. This gives the protein CASSLASGFSRELFF.

The genes are TRBV19 and TRBJ2-7; TRBD2 might be the D (6 bases). The CDR3 extends over 14 amino acids. The V gene's germline CDR1 is LNHDA and CDR2 SQIVND (reference sequence). V was clipped by 0 bases and J by 3 bases, with 9 bases between them. The CDR3 DNA is TGTGCCAGTAGTATAGAATGGGAGGACTACGAGCAGTACTTC. Protein sequence: CASSIEWEDYEQYF.

This clone has just one count. The chain joins TRBV11-2 to TRBJ1-1; no clear D. V shed 0 bases and J shed 1 base, with 3 bases lying between them. The CDR3 is 13 residues long. From germline, CDR1 is SGHAT and CDR2 FQNNGV. This CDR3 reads CASSLDRNTEAFF. In DNA, the CDR3 is TGTGCCAGCAGCTTAGATCGGAACACTGAAGCTTTCTTT.

The chain links TRBV15 to TRBJ2-1; 12 nucleotides align to TRBD2. Trimming at V came to 1 base and at J to 1 base, leaving 8 bases not matched to a gene. The CDR3 is 19 residues long. Germline V lookup: CDR1 LNHNV, CDR2 YYDKDF (reference sequence). CDR3 protein: CATSRGLAGAITSYNEQFF. The CDR3 nucleotides read TGTGCCACCAGCAGAGGACTAGCGGGGGCAATAACATCCTACAATGAGCAGTTCTTC. Based on the CDR3 plus reference TRBV15 and TRBJ2-1, the full variable domain is DAMVIQNPRYQVTQFGKPVTLSCSQTLNHNVMYWYQQKSSQAPKLLFHYYDKDFNNEADTPDNFQSRRPNTSFCFLDIRSPGLGDTAMYLCATSRGLAGAITSYNEQFFGPGTRLTVL.

This clone has a single count. This sequence joins TRBV29-1 and TRBJ1-1; perhaps TRBD1 as D (5 bases). The CDR3 is made up of 12 amino acids. The V end was cut by 7 bases, the J end by 3 bases, with 12 bases between. CDR1 and CDR2 from the germline V gene are SQVTM and ANQGSEA. The CDR3 reads CSDLGGDTEAFF. The DNA of the CDR3 is TGCAGCGACCTCGGAGGGGACACTGAAGCTTTCTTT.